The T cell receptor beta chain described here comes from a study of cytomegalovirus exposure and HLA in healthy donors. Whole-study results and caveats: Three CMV-associated chains proved CMV antigen-specific in vitro.

In its sample, this clone was seen once. No antigen is known for it. Germline-derived CDR1 and CDR2 are LNHDA and SQIVND (reference sequence). Between the trimmed V and J ends, which lost 3 bases and 1 base, there was a span of 12 bases. The CDR3 extends over 15 amino acids. Sequencing used immunoSEQ multiplex PCR; TCRdb keeps in-frame clones, though not all of them. Of some 60,000 clones listed, about 94% are singletons. The sample comprised PBMCs. This clonotype originated in a man in his late teens or twenties in good health and CMV-seropositive. The genes are TRBV19 and TRBJ1-1; D call uncertain. The CDR3 nucleotides read TGTGCCAGTAGTATTGAGGGTACGGGGAACACTGAAGCTTTCTTT. Its translation: CASSIEGTGNTEAFF.